The rows below give T cell receptor beta chains drawn from one sample of a study of blood T cell repertoires in COVID-19. Assay: immunoSEQ multiplex PCR; the TCRdb copy retains only in-frame clones and omits some. The sample has about 120,000 clones; more than 60% are singletons. The sequencing sample was made of peripheral blood. These receptors were obtained from a man in his 70s with acute or convalescent COVID-19. The CDR3 runs from the conserved cysteine through the conserved F or W. Each record gives: V gene, J gene, CDR3 length, CDR3 protein.

v_gene: TRBV3-1/TRBV3-2
j_gene: TRBJ2-3
len: 15
CDR3aa: CASSPYRLRTDTQYF

v_gene: TRBV4-1
j_gene: TRBJ1-3
len: 18
CDR3aa: CASSLHDTGSYSGNTIYF

v_gene: TRBV6-1
j_gene: TRBJ1-2
len: 14
CDR3aa: CASSERTSIYGYTF

v_gene: TRBV7-2
j_gene: TRBJ2-7
len: 14
CDR3aa: CASSLDRANYEQYF

v_gene: TRBV29-1
j_gene: TRBJ1-1
len: 16
CDR3aa: CSVEGPGVRVNTEAFF

v_gene: TRBV19
j_gene: TRBJ2-7
len: 14
CDR3aa: CASSIGRLGGEQYF

v_gene: TRBV7-2
j_gene: TRBJ1-2
len: 15
CDR3aa: CASSQEVRTGDGYTF

v_gene: TRBV27
j_gene: TRBJ1-6
len: 13
CDR3aa: CASSWDRGPPLHF

v_gene: TRBV5-1
j_gene: TRBJ2-3
len: 12
CDR3aa: CASSRQGDTQYF

v_gene: TRBV11-2
j_gene: TRBJ2-5
len: 15
CDR3aa: CASSLTGALEETQYF

v_gene: TRBV6-6
j_gene: TRBJ2-7
len: 14
CDR3aa: CASGPRGVRDEQYF

v_gene: TRBV20-1
j_gene: TRBJ2-1
len: 11
CDR3aa: CSADSYNEQFF

v_gene: TRBV3-1/TRBV3-2
j_gene: TRBJ1-3
len: 14
CDR3aa: CASSRRQGENTIYF

v_gene: TRBV4-2
j_gene: TRBJ1-5
len: 17
CDR3aa: CASSQDQARQGSQPQHF

v_gene: TRBV7-9
j_gene: TRBJ2-5
len: 17
CDR3aa: CASSPTRQGTNQETQYF

v_gene: TRBV6-4
j_gene: TRBJ2-3
len: 16
CDR3aa: CASRRSGGASTDTQYF

v_gene: TRBV5-8
j_gene: TRBJ2-3
len: 16
CDR3aa: CASSRQPSGGADTQYF

v_gene: TRBV30
j_gene: TRBJ1-3
len: 18
CDR3aa: CAWSVQGQGTYSGNTIYF

v_gene: TRBV5-1
j_gene: TRBJ1-2
len: 15
CDR3aa: CASSGGTDLLYGYTF

v_gene: TRBV6-5
j_gene: TRBJ2-1
len: 12
CDR3aa: CASSYRGNEQFF

v_gene: TRBV18
j_gene: TRBJ2-2
len: 14
CDR3aa: CASSPPTVTGELFF

v_gene: TRBV10-3
j_gene: TRBJ1-6
len: 14
CDR3aa: CAISRDSYNSPLHF

v_gene: TRBV19
j_gene: TRBJ1-6
len: 18
CDR3aa: CASSIDLAGMARNSPLHF

v_gene: TRBV3-1/TRBV3-2
j_gene: TRBJ2-3
len: 12
CDR3aa: CAAGPFTDTQYF

v_gene: TRBV5-4
j_gene: TRBJ2-1
len: 17
CDR3aa: CASSLAKGLPVPNEQFF

v_gene: TRBV6-5
j_gene: TRBJ2-1
len: 15
CDR3aa: CASRTGGSSYNEQFF

v_gene: TRBV28
j_gene: TRBJ2-2
len: 14
CDR3aa: CASSLGGPTGELFF

v_gene: TRBV25-1
j_gene: TRBJ1-1
len: 15
CDR3aa: CASSAHSTMLTEAFF

v_gene: TRBV7-3
j_gene: TRBJ2-3
len: 12
CDR3aa: CASSPGTDTQYF

v_gene: TRBV27
j_gene: TRBJ2-3
len: 15
CDR3aa: CASSSRWGDTDTQYF

v_gene: TRBV5-1
j_gene: TRBJ1-2
len: 15
CDR3aa: CASSLEQEPYYGYTF

v_gene: TRBV19
j_gene: TRBJ1-4
len: 16
CDR3aa: CASRKGLTSTNEKLFF

v_gene: TRBV30
j_gene: TRBJ2-3
len: 12
CDR3aa: CAWSENSDTQYF

v_gene: TRBV10-3
j_gene: TRBJ1-4
len: 15
CDR3aa: CATGQGVATNEKLFF

v_gene: TRBV6-5
j_gene: TRBJ2-3
len: 13
CDR3aa: CASLDRVTDTQYF

v_gene: TRBV7-2
j_gene: TRBJ2-2
len: 17
CDR3aa: CASSLAPGQGITGELFF

v_gene: TRBV5-1
j_gene: TRBJ2-3
len: 15
CDR3aa: CASSFGAGDTDTQYF

v_gene: TRBV7-2
j_gene: TRBJ1-3
len: 15
CDR3aa: CASSLAGGAVDTIYF

v_gene: TRBV7-3
j_gene: TRBJ2-7
len: 13
CDR3aa: CASSFSPSYEQYF

v_gene: TRBV6-5
j_gene: TRBJ2-1
len: 11
CDR3aa: CASSRQTQQFF

v_gene: TRBV7-2
j_gene: TRBJ1-3
len: 14
CDR3aa: CASSPVGGQNTIYF

v_gene: TRBV14
j_gene: TRBJ2-7
len: 11
CDR3aa: CASSRGYEQYF

v_gene: TRBV9
j_gene: TRBJ1-5
len: 14
CDR3aa: CASSQSGQPLPQHF

v_gene: TRBV11-3
j_gene: TRBJ2-7
len: 16
CDR3aa: CASSLDGAGGSWEQYF

v_gene: TRBV6-5
j_gene: TRBJ1-1
len: 14
CDR3aa: CASTRGGMNTEAFF

v_gene: TRBV9
j_gene: TRBJ1-1
len: 14
CDR3aa: CASNRDSLNTEAFF

v_gene: TRBV19
j_gene: TRBJ2-7
len: 13
CDR3aa: CASSIERGYEQYF

v_gene: TRBV19
j_gene: TRBJ1-6
len: 17
CDR3aa: CASSPKGTVLNNSPLHF

v_gene: TRBV19
j_gene: TRBJ1-2
len: 16
CDR3aa: CASSITANLEDRVRTF

v_gene: TRBV7-9
j_gene: TRBJ1-4
len: 15
CDR3aa: CASSFSGGGDEKLFF

v_gene: TRBV6-2/TRBV6-3
j_gene: TRBJ2-7
len: 13
CDR3aa: CASSRGTENEQYF

v_gene: TRBV18
j_gene: TRBJ1-4
len: 14
CDR3aa: CASSQARASEKLFF

v_gene: TRBV3-1/TRBV3-2
j_gene: TRBJ2-7
len: 14
CDR3aa: CASSPTTGDSEQYF

v_gene: TRBV10-3
j_gene: TRBJ2-3
len: 12
CDR3aa: CASRTSGDTQYF

v_gene: TRBV2
j_gene: TRBJ2-3
len: 16
CDR3aa: CATQGRGGRFGDTQYF